Here is one T cell receptor (beta chain) with its context. The antigen is undetermined. The data were obtained in a study of PD-1 blockade in classical Hodgkin lymphoma. Study-wide results and caveats: Diminished baseline TCR diversity has been reported in newly diagnosed patients relative to healthy donors. CD4+ but not CD8+ TCR diversity rose significantly by C4D1.

The data were produced by immunoSEQ multiplex PCR, yet TCRdb's version contains in-frame clones alone and is incomplete. The sample has 100,000 or so clones, about 92% seen once. The time point is: cycle 4 day 1 (C4D1), after more than five weeks of nivolumab. Autologous stem cell transplantation was followed by relapse in every patient, and brentuximab vedotin exposure varied. Sequenced here: peripheral blood mononuclear cells (PBMCs), sampled before the fourth cycle of nivolumab. The clonotype comes from a human donor with classical Hodgkin lymphoma.

CDR3 residues: CAIINRATEAFF. DNA of the CDR3: TGTGCCATTATTAACAGGGCCACTGAAGCTTTCTTT. The chain carries TRBV28 and TRBJ1-1, with D possibly being TRBD1 (6 bases). The CDR3 runs 12 residues. In germline, CDR1 is MDHEN, CDR2 SYDVKM. Trimming left V 10 bases short and J 4 bases short, with 13 bases between. The variable domain in full, with the rest retrieved from reference TRBV28 and TRBJ1-1, is DVKVTQSSRYLVKRTGEKVFLECVQDMDHENMFWYRQDPGLGLRLIYFSYDVKMKEKGDIPEGYSVSREKKERFSLILESASTNQTSMYLCAIINRATEAFFGQGTRLTVV.